This T cell receptor (beta chain) is drawn from a study of CD8 T cells in ankylosing spondylitis. Quantitative 5'-RACE with molecular barcodes generated TCR beta libraries. TCRdb re-derived calls from the 5' RACE reads in MiXCR, one entry per CDR3 protein. The table has around 150,000 distinct CDR3 sequences, around 17% seen once. Germline assignment: CDR1 LNHDA and CDR2 SQIVND (reference sequence). V was clipped by 8 bases and J by 7 bases, with 14 bases between them. This CDR3 has 12 residues. Overall study findings and caveats: A subset of motif variants has previously been described in the synovial fluid and blood of reactive arthritis. In peripheral blood, disease-linked CD8+ clones occurred at relatively low frequencies.

This clonotype was picked up many times. The antigen is not known. What was sequenced was blood, either unsorted or a sorted T cell fraction (not recorded which). The source is a male donor with ankylosing spondylitis or in good health (not recorded which). This rearrangement joins TRBV19 to TRBJ1-1, with unresolved D. As DNA, the CDR3 is TGTGCCAGTCGCCCACGGACCGGTGAAGCTTTCTTT. Translating gives CASRPRTGEAFF.